The 27 T cell receptor beta chains presented below share a single source sample, sequenced in a study of blood T cell repertoires in COVID-19. TCRdb's copy holds only in-frame clones and misses some; the assay was immunoSEQ multiplex PCR. The table includes 95,000 to 100,000 clones, 85% to 95% detected once. Sequences were obtained from peripheral blood. The receptors were gathered from a man aged 45-60 years with active COVID-19.

This sequence joins TRBV5-1 and TRBJ2-7; 10 bases line up with TRBD2. The CDR3 has 15 residues. Germline V gives CDR1 SGHRS, CDR2 YFSETQ. J was trimmed by 7 bases and V by 0 bases; bases with no gene match: 7. CDR3 nucleotides: TGCGCCAGCAGCTTGGAGAGCGGGAGGGCGCGAGAGCAGTACTTC. Amino acid sequence: CASSLESGRAREQYF.

This clone was counted once. The CDR3 loop reads CASSVGSASGLYEQYF. The CDR3 coding sequence is TGTGCCAGCAGCGTAGGGTCGGCTAGCGGACTCTACGAGCAGTACTTC. This chain uses TRBV9 with TRBJ2-7; 7 bases map to TRBD2. Looked up from germline, CDR1 is SGDLS and CDR2 is YYNGEE. V trimming: 0 bases; J trimming: 3 bases; junction bases outside the gene matches: 9. This CDR3 spans 16 amino acids.

The gene calls are TRBV11-2 and TRBJ1-5; D gene unclear. The CDR3 runs to 14 residues. Germline loops: CDR1 SGHAT, CDR2 FQNNGV. The V end was cut by 5 bases, the J end by 7 bases, with 15 bases between. The CDR3 protein is CASSPSRGGQPQHF. Written as DNA, the CDR3 is TGTGCCAGCAGCCCGTCTCGGGGAGGACAGCCCCAGCATTTT.

This chain joins TRBV28 and TRBJ2-2, with 8 bases that match TRBD1. The V segment lost 4 bases and the J segment 4 bases; nucleotides outside the gene matches: 5. The CDR3 has 15 amino acids. Germline CDR1 MDHEN, CDR2 SYDVKM. The CDR3 loop is CASSSDRGVTGELFF. DNA for the CDR3: TGTGCCAGCAGTTCTGACAGGGGTGTCACCGGGGAGCTGTTTTTT.

This chain links TRBV21-1 with TRBJ2-7; the D call in the table, TRBD2, was not verified against the DNA. TRBV21-1 is an annotated pseudogene. The CDR3 runs 12 residues. CDR3 in amino acids: CATRLAGVGWYF. CDR3 nucleotide sequence: TGTGCCACTAGACTAGCGGGAGTTGGGTGGTACTTC.

This chain uses TRBV28 with TRBJ1-6, with 8 bases identical to TRBD1. Germline values: CDR1 MDHEN, CDR2 SYDVKM. The CDR3 consists of 15 residues. V was clipped by 8 bases and J by 10 bases; unmatched bases: 13. CDR3 region: CASWPSGGYISPLHF. CDR3 nucleotides: TGTGCCAGCTGGCCCTCAGGGGGCTATATCTCACCCCTCCACTTT.

This sequence joins TRBV4-2 and TRBJ1-2; perhaps TRBD1 as D (6 bases). V shed 1 base and J shed 3 bases, with 27 bases lying between them. The CDR3 has 20 amino acids. From germline, CDR1 is LGHNA and CDR2 YNFKEQ. This chain's CDR3 is CASSQAWGTGRATADYGYTF. The CDR3 nucleotides read TGTGCCAGCAGCCAAGCCTGGGGAACAGGGAGGGCTACCGCGGACTATGGCTACACCTTC.

The chain joins TRBV6-6 to TRBJ1-1, with D unclear. Per germline, CDR1 MNHNY and CDR2 SVGAGI (reference sequence). This CDR3 is 13 amino acids long. Trimming left V 5 bases short and J 11 bases short, with 18 bases between. CDR3: CASSTLGGPTAFF. The CDR3 DNA follows: TGTGCCAGCAGTACCCTGGGAGGGCCTACGGCTTTCTTT.

V and J are TRBV3-1 (or the pseudogene TRBV3-2) and TRBJ2-7; 7 bases align to TRBD1. The CDR3 has 12 residues. Germline V gene lookup returns CDR1 LGHDT and CDR2 YNNKEL (reference sequence). The V segment lost 1 base and the J segment 10 bases; nucleotides outside the gene matches: 4. CDR3 amino acids: CASSQVRDRQYF. The CDR3 nucleotides read TGTGCCAGCAGCCAAGTTCGGGACAGACAGTACTTC.

The V call is TRBV18, the J call TRBJ2-7, with TRBD1 identical over 10 bases. This CDR3 has 15 residues. V lost 0 bases to trimming and J lost 2 bases; unmatched junction nucleotides: 1. From germline, CDR1 is KGHSH and CDR2 LQKENI. The DNA for the CDR3 is TGTGCCAGCTCACCACCGGGGACAGGGGCCTACGAGCAGTACTTC. Protein: CASSPPGTGAYEQYF. Based on the CDR3 plus reference TRBV18 and TRBJ2-7, the full variable domain is NAGVMQNPRHLVRRRGQEARLRCSPMKGHSHVYWYRQLPEEGLKFMVYLQKENIIDESGMPKERFSAEFPKEGPSILRIQQVVRGDSAAYFCASSPPGTGAYEQYFGPGTRLTVT.

In its sample, this clone was seen once. DNA of the CDR3: TGTGCCACCAGTGCCCCGACAGGGACTGGCTACGAGCAGTACTTC. Translating gives CATSAPTGTGYEQYF. The rearrangement links TRBV24-1 to TRBJ2-7; maybe TRBD1 (7 bases). Per the germline V gene, CDR1 is KGHDR and CDR2 is SFDVKD. The CDR3 has 15 residues. Trimming shortened V by 5 bases and J by 3 bases, and 16 bases separated the two germline ends.

The gene calls are TRBV9 and TRBJ1-6; D possibly corresponds to TRBD1 (5 bases). The CDR3 contains 16 residues. Germline V lookup: CDR1 SGDLS, CDR2 YYNGEE. Trimming took off 3 bases at V and 0 bases at J, with 10 bases between the two ends. In DNA, the CDR3 is TGTGCCAGCAGCGGACAGCCGAGCTCCTATAATTCACCCCTCCACTTT. This gives the protein CASSGQPSSYNSPLHF.

This chain uses TRBV7-8 with TRBJ2-3; 7 bases agree with TRBD2. There are 16 residues in the CDR3. J gave up 3 bases and V 1 base, and 7 bases lay outside the gene matches. The germline V gene has CDR1 SGHVS and CDR2 FQNEAQ. CDR3 in DNA: TGTGCCAGCAGCTTAGTTGCGGGAGCAGATACAGATACGCAGTATTTT. Protein: CASSLVAGADTDTQYF. Using reference TRBV7-8 and TRBJ2-3 for the parts outside the CDR3, the full variable domain is GAGVSQSPRYKVAKRGQDVALRCDPISGHVSLFWYQQALGQGPEFLTYFQNEAQLDKSGLPSDRFFAERPEGSVSTLKIQRTQQEDSAVYLCASSLVAGADTDTQYFGPGTRLTVL.

In nucleotides, the CDR3 is TGTGCCAGCAGCTTGTTGGGGGGGAGCACAGATACGCAGTATTTT. It codes for CASSLLGGSTDTQYF. The chain couples TRBV11-2 to TRBJ2-3, with 7 nucleotides matching TRBD2. Germline trimming cut 3 bases from V and 0 bases from J; bases unmatched to any gene: 3. Germline values: CDR1 SGHAT, CDR2 FQNNGV. The CDR3 contains 15 residues.

The CDR3 loop is CASSFQGTYEQYF. The CDR3 nucleotides read TGTGCCAGTAGTTTCCAGGGAACCTACGAGCAGTACTTC. The V and J genes are TRBV19 and TRBJ2-7; D might be TRBD1 (5 bases). V was shortened by 5 bases and J by 2 bases, with 10 bases between the two germline ends. The CDR3 sequence is 13 residues long. Germline CDR1 is LNHDA and CDR2 is SQIVND (reference sequence).

The genes are TRBV5-1 and TRBJ1-1; maybe TRBD1 (6 bases). In germline, CDR1 is SGHRS, CDR2 YFSETQ. The V and J ends lost 4 bases and 8 bases respectively, with 15 bases between them. The CDR3 loop spans 13 amino acids. The CDR3 DNA reads as TGCGCCAGCAGCCGAGAGGGAACAGGGGAAGCTTTCTTT. Translated: CASSREGTGEAFF.

This chain connects TRBV2 to TRBJ2-5, with 8 bases fitting TRBD2. The germline gives CDR1 SNHLY, CDR2 FYNNEI. The CDR3 is 14 residues long. V was pared by 6 bases and J by 4 bases, with 7 bases of the junction left unmatched. The CDR3 nucleotides read TGTGCCAGCAGCTCCCGGGGGGGTGGAGAGACCCAGTACTTC. It translates to CASSSRGGGETQYF.

The chain uses TRBV9 and TRBJ1-1; no clear D gene. The CDR3 spans 13 residues. Germline CDR1 and CDR2: SGDLS and YYNGEE. V lost 4 bases to trimming and J lost 7 bases, with 14 bases between them. The CDR3 DNA is TGTGCCAGCAGCTCCCCCAGCCACAGTGAAGCTTTCTTT. Its protein is CASSSPSHSEAFF.

This clone was picked up many times. This chain links TRBV12-3 or TRBV12-4 with TRBJ2-7, with D unresolved. Trimming took off 2 bases at V and 5 bases at J, with 10 bases between the two ends. This CDR3 has 13 amino acids. The CDR3 coding sequence is TGTGCCAGCAGTTTATCTGGCATGGACGAGCAGTACTTC. Translating it yields CASSLSGMDEQYF.

V is TRBV6-1 and J is TRBJ1-3; D is undetermined. Germline loops: CDR1 MNHNS, CDR2 SASEGT. CDR3 length: 16 amino acids. V was trimmed by 1 base and J by 0 bases, leaving 10 bases between them. CDR3 protein: CASSEDVPGSGNTIYF. The CDR3 DNA sequence: TGTGCCAGCAGTGAAGACGTCCCAGGCTCTGGAAACACCATATATTTT.

V usage is TRBV7-9 and J usage is TRBJ2-7; 11 positions agree with TRBD1. Looked up from germline, CDR1 is SEHNR and CDR2 is FQNEAQ (reference sequence). The CDR3 consists of 15 residues. Trimming removed 4 bases from V and 6 bases from J; junction bases left unmatched: 8. CDR3 sequence (DNA): TGTGCCAGCAGCTGGCGGGACAGGGGGAAAGGCGAGCAGTACTTC. Translation gives CASSWRDRGKGEQYF.

The V gene is TRBV11-2, the J gene TRBJ2-1; 8 bases align to TRBD2. V lost 5 bases, J lost 9 bases, and 12 bases stayed unmatched. Germline V gene lookup returns CDR1 SGHAT and CDR2 FQNNGV. The CDR3 runs to 15 residues. The CDR3 here is CASSPGTRIPSEQFF. The CDR3 DNA sequence: TGTGCCAGCAGCCCCGGGACTAGAATTCCCAGTGAGCAGTTCTTC.

V usage is TRBV5-1 and J usage is TRBJ2-7, with D possibly matching TRBD1 (5 bases). Germline V gene sequence: CDR1 SGHRS, CDR2 YFSETQ. The V end lost 4 bases, the J end lost 7 bases, and 18 bases lay between the germline ends. This CDR3 is built from 14 residues. The CDR3, as DNA: TGCGCCAGCAGCCGTGGGGCGGATCCGGGTGAGCAGTACTTC. Protein sequence: CASSRGADPGEQYF.

V usage is TRBV7-9 and J usage is TRBJ2-2; 7 bases are shared with TRBD2. V gave up 5 bases and J gave up 1 base; unmatched junction bases: 4. The CDR3 is 15 residues long. Germline values: CDR1 SEHNR, CDR2 FQNEAQ (reference sequence). The CDR3 DNA reads TGTGCCAGCAGCCCAACTAGCGTGAACACCGGGGAGCTGTTTTTT. Its protein is CASSPTSVNTGELFF.

This sequence joins TRBV28 and TRBJ2-5; D is unresolved. CDR1 MDHEN and CDR2 SYDVKM come from the germline V gene. This CDR3 region has 12 residues. V dropped 5 bases and J dropped 0 bases, with 4 bases sitting between them. CDR3 in amino acids: CASSQYQETQYF. CDR3 in DNA: TGTGCCAGCAGTCAGTACCAAGAGACCCAGTACTTC. The full variable domain, rest sourced from reference TRBV28 and TRBJ2-5, is DVKVTQSSRYLVKRTGEKVFLECVQDMDHENMFWYRQDPGLGLRLIYFSYDVKMKEKGDIPEGYSVSREKKERFSLILESASTNQTSMYLCASSQYQETQYFGPGTRLLVL.

The chain recombines TRBV3-1 (or the pseudogene TRBV3-2) with TRBJ2-3, with 8 bases that match TRBD2. This CDR3 has 14 residues. The trim removed 3 bases at V and 5 bases at J, leaving 4 bases unmatched. Germline lookup yields CDR1 LGHDT and CDR2 YNNKEL (reference sequence). The CDR3 sequence is CASSQSLAGDTQYF. The CDR3 region has the DNA TGTGCCAGCAGCCAGAGTCTAGCGGGAGATACGCAGTATTTT.

The chain employs TRBV28 and TRBJ2-7, with TRBD1 identical over 11 bases. This CDR3 contains 16 residues. Trimming at V came to 3 bases and at J to 3 bases, leaving 7 bases not matched to a gene. Per the germline V gene, CDR1 is MDHEN and CDR2 is SYDVKM. In DNA form, the CDR3 reads TGTGCCAGCAGTTTCCCTGGACAGGGGGCTCTCTACGAGCAGTACTTC. Translated: CASSFPGQGALYEQYF.